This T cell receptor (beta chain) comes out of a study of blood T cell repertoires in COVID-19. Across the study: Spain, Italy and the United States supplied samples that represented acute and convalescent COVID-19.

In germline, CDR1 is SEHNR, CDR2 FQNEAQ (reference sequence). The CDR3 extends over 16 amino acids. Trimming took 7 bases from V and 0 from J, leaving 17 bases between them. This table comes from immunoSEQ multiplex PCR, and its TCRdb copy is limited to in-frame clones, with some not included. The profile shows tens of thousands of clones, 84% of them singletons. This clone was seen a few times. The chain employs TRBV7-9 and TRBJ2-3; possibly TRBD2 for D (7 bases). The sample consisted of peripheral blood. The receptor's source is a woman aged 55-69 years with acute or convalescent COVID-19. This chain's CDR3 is CASTWGGASSTDTQYF. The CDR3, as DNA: TGTGCCAGCACCTGGGGGGGGGCTTCTAGCACAGATACGCAGTATTTT.